Below are 32 T cell receptor beta chains sequenced from a single sample in a study of blood T cells in healthy people across ages. A J-beta primer mix and a sample-barcoded 5' primer were used in a second PCR of about 7 to 12 cycles. TCRdb itself ran the 5' RACE reads through MiXCR, one entry per CDR3 protein. The sample records around 1,500,000 distinct CDR3 sequences, 28% being singletons. The sample comprised blood. Every receptor here comes from a woman in her twenties or thirties in good health.

The rearrangement joins TRBV19 to TRBJ2-4, with a possible D match to TRBD2 (5 bases). Per the germline V gene, CDR1 is LNHDA and CDR2 is SQIVND (reference sequence). Trimming took 7 bases from V and 9 from J, leaving 16 bases between them. This CDR3 spans 13 amino acids. The DNA of the CDR3 is TGTGCCAGTATGAACGAGGGTCGGGCCATTCAGTACTTC. It codes for CASMNEGRAIQYF.

The chain combines TRBV14 with TRBJ2-7, with D perhaps matching TRBD1 or TRBD2 (5 bases each). CDR1 SGHDN and CDR2 FVKESK come from the germline V gene. V was shortened by 1 base and J by 5 bases, with 21 bases between the two germline ends. CDR3 length: 17 amino acids. The CDR3 sequence is CASSQAYAGTSANEQYF. The CDR3 DNA follows: TGTGCCAGCAGCCAAGCATACGCCGGGACGAGCGCCAACGAGCAGTACTTC.

This clonotype turned up a few times. This chain joins TRBV6-2 or TRBV6-3 and TRBJ2-7; D remains ambiguous. Germline V gene data show CDR1 as MNHEY and CDR2 as SVGEGT. The V and J ends lost 0 bases and 5 bases respectively, with 11 bases between them. The CDR3 extends over 14 amino acids. The CDR3: CASSYSGYRNEQYF. CDR3 DNA: TGTGCCAGCAGTTACTCAGGGTATCGGAACGAGCAGTACTTC.

This sequence joins TRBV7-9 and TRBJ2-2; TRBD1 aligns across 7 bases. Germline lookup yields CDR1 SEHNR and CDR2 FQNEAQ (reference sequence). This CDR3 spans 16 amino acids. Losses at the gene ends were 8 bases for V and 2 bases for J; bases not matched to a gene: 11. CDR3: CASHLMPGGNTGELFF. CDR3 bases: TGTGCCAGCCACCTTATGCCAGGGGGTAACACCGGGGAGCTGTTTTTT.

Concerning this clonotype: One junction end disagrees with the germline gene, perhaps due to a read error. The rearrangement joins TRBV29-1 to TRBJ2-3; D is possibly TRBD2 (6 bases). CDR3 size: 21 residues. The germline gives CDR1 SQVTM, CDR2 ANQGSEA. The CDR3 coding sequence is TGCAGCGTTGATTTCTACCCGCTCGACAGAAGCGGGTATCTCAGCACAGATATGCAGTATTTT. It translates to CSVDFYPLDRSGYLSTDMQYF.

This clonotype has only a few counts. The chain has TRBV19 and TRBJ2-7; possibly TRBD2 for D (5 bases). The CDR3 length is 13 residues. Trimming left V 6 bases short and J 1 base short, with 10 bases between. In germline, CDR1 is LNHDA, CDR2 SQIVND (reference sequence). The CDR3 loop reads CASSTRTSYEQYF. The CDR3 DNA reads TGTGCCAGTAGCACCCGGACTTCCTACGAGCAGTACTTC. The full variable domain, with the rest looked up from reference TRBV19 and TRBJ2-7, is DGGITQSPKYLFRKEGQNVTLSCEQNLNHDAMYWYRQDPGQGLRLIYYSQIVNDFQKGDIAEGYSVSREKKESFPLTVTSAQKNPTAFYLCASSTRTSYEQYFGPGTRLTVT.

The CDR3 DNA is TGTGCCAGCAGCAAAGTTGATCCAGGGGGCAGGGGGTACGAGCAGTACTTC. As protein: CASSKVDPGGRGYEQYF. V gene TRBV21-1 combines with J gene TRBJ2-5; the D call of TRBD1 is as the table states it, not checked on the DNA. The J call is in doubt because the DNA end fits TRBJ2-7 better. TRBV21-1 is tagged as a pseudogene. This CDR3 spans 17 amino acids.

This clonotype occurred many times. V is TRBV4-1 and J is TRBJ2-4; 9 bases align to TRBD1. J lost 12 bases, V lost 0 bases, and 12 bases had no gene match. The CDR3 length is 16 residues. Germline loops: CDR1 MGHRA, CDR2 YSYEKL. The CDR3, as DNA: TGCGCCAGCAGCCAAGATCCGAACAGGGGGCAATTACATCAGTACTTC. This gives the protein CASSQDPNRGQLHQYF.

The gene calls are TRBV11-2 and TRBJ1-2, with TRBD1 as a possible D gene (6 bases). Trimming took off 5 bases at V and 5 bases at J, with 12 bases between the two ends. The germline V gene encodes CDR1 SGHAT and CDR2 FQNNGV. The CDR3 length is 13 residues. CDR3 sequence: CASSQRTVYGYTF. DNA for the CDR3: TGTGCCAGCAGCCAACGGACAGTTTATGGCTACACCTTC.

Remarks on this clonotype: A read error may account for a junction end that differs from germline. The V gene is TRBV27, the J gene TRBJ2-7, with a possible D match to TRBD1 (6 bases). The CDR3 sequence is 14 residues long. CDR1 MNHEY and CDR2 SMNVEV come from the germline V gene (reference sequence). CDR3 nucleotide sequence: TGTGCCAGCAGCCCCATTCAGGGGATCTACGGGCAGTACTTC. Amino acid sequence: CASSPIQGIYGQYF.

The chain employs TRBV10-3 and TRBJ2-1; TRBD2 agrees at 11 bases. CDR3 size: 15 residues. Germline CDR1 ENHRY, CDR2 SYGVKD. Unmatched junction bases numbered 11, after V lost 8 bases and J lost 8 bases. CDR3 bases: TGTGCCATCCAAAAACTAGCGGGAGTGGGGGATGAGCAGTTCTTC. As protein: CAIQKLAGVGDEQFF.

As regards this clonotype: An end of the junction differs from the germline gene, which may be a read error. This sequence joins TRBV13 and TRBJ2-3; D not certain. CDR3 length equals 15 residues. The germline CDR1 and CDR2 sequences are PRHDT and FYEKMQ (reference sequence). The CDR3 DNA reads TGTGCTAGCAGTCGAAGGGCGGTGAGCACAGATACGCAGTATTTT. Translated, it gives CASSRRAVSTDTQYF.

CDR3 sequence (DNA): TGTGCCAGCAGAATGGACGACAGGGGGAATCAGCCCCAGCATTTT. Its translation is CASRMDDRGNQPQHF. V gene TRBV12-3 or TRBV12-4 combines with J gene TRBJ1-5; 9 bases fit TRBD1. CDR3 size: 15 residues. V lost 6 bases, J lost 4 bases, and 7 bases stayed unmatched.

This rearrangement joins TRBV7-2 to TRBJ2-7, with D possibly TRBD2 on 5 matching bases. The germline CDR1 and CDR2 sequences are SGHTA and FQGNSA. The CDR3 covers 12 residues. Trimming removed 5 bases from V and 7 bases from J, with 12 bases in between. The CDR3 protein is CASSKRTGEQYF. CDR3 nucleotides: TGTGCCAGCAGCAAGCGGACGGGTGAGCAGTACTTC.

This clonotype has at least ten counts. A clone one base away is much larger, so this may be a read error. V gene TRBV20-1 combines with J gene TRBJ2-3; D not resolved. Germline CDR1 reads DFQATT; CDR2 reads SNEGSKA (reference sequence). V lost 5 bases, J lost 0 bases, and 18 bases lay in between. The CDR3 consists of 16 residues. As DNA, the CDR3 is TGCAGTGCTGCCCCCCTTCGGTTGGGGAGCACAGATACGCAGTATTTT. Its translation: CSAAPLRLGSTDTQYF.

The V and J genes are TRBV28 and TRBJ2-7; the D is unclear. This CDR3 spans 13 amino acids. Trimming stripped 4 bases from V and 0 bases from J, with 7 bases between. Germline V CDR1 and CDR2: MDHEN, SYDVKM. Here the CDR3 reads CASSWGLSYEQYF. CDR3 bases: TGTGCCAGCAGTTGGGGTCTCTCCTACGAGCAGTACTTC.

This clonotype was observed at least ten times. The chain uses TRBV24-1 and TRBJ2-7; D possibly matches TRBD1 or TRBD2 (6 bases each). The V gene's germline CDR1 is KGHDR and CDR2 SFDVKD. V lost 3 bases and J lost 2, with 10 bases in between. This CDR3 is built from 14 residues. As DNA, the CDR3 is TGTGCCACCAGTGATGGAGGGGGAACCTACGAGCAGTACTTC. This sequence encodes CATSDGGGTYEQYF.

V and J are TRBV5-1 and TRBJ1-2, with TRBD1 identical over 8 bases. The CDR3 is 15 amino acids. The germline V gene encodes CDR1 SGHRS and CDR2 YFSETQ. The V gene end was trimmed by 2 bases and the J gene end by 2 bases; junction bases not matched to a gene: 5. The CDR3 DNA sequence: TGCGCCAGCAGCTTTAGACAGGGGCCAAACTATGGCTACACCTTC. Amino acid sequence: CASSFRQGPNYGYTF.

With respect to this clonotype: Relative to the germline gene, one junction end is altered; a read error may explain this. J is TRBJ2-1 and V is TRBV12-3 or TRBV12-4; 15 nucleotides match TRBD2. The end of the DNA is better explained by TRBJ2-7, so the J call may be wrong. This CDR3 comprises 15 residues. As DNA, the CDR3 is TGCACCAGCAGTCAAGGGACTAGCGGGAGGAACGAGCAGTACTTC. Protein sequence: CTSSQGTSGRNEQYF.

This clonotype was observed many times. V usage is TRBV27 and J usage is TRBJ2-1; either TRBD1 or TRBD2 may supply D (5 bases each). Between the trimmed V and J ends, which lost 3 bases and 5 bases, there was a span of 11 bases. This CDR3 comprises 14 residues. In germline, CDR1 is MNHEY, CDR2 SMNVEV (reference sequence). CDR3 amino acids: CASSFNGGNNEQFF. CDR3 DNA: TGTGCCAGCAGTTTCAATGGGGGAAACAATGAGCAGTTCTTC.

There are a few counts of this clonotype. This chain links TRBV30 with TRBJ2-4; TRBD2 agrees at 14 bases. Germline CDR1 reads GTSNPN; CDR2 reads SVGIG (reference sequence). This CDR3 has 14 amino acids. Unmatched junction bases numbered 2, after V lost 4 bases and J lost 6 bases. The CDR3 reads CAWKGTSGGNIQYF. CDR3 sequence (DNA): TGTGCCTGGAAGGGGACTAGCGGGGGAAACATTCAGTACTTC.

This clonotype was counted only a few times. The germline gene is not matched at one end of the junction; a read error may be the cause. The genes are TRBV27 and TRBJ2-7; D might be TRBD2 (5 bases). The CDR3 length is 14 residues. The germline CDR1 and CDR2 sequences are MNHEY and SMNVEV (reference sequence). Written as DNA, the CDR3 is TGTGCCAGCAGTTCGGCTAGCAGATCCTACGAGGAGTACTTC. This sequence encodes CASSSASRSYEEYF.

This chain joins TRBV9 and TRBJ2-5, with 10 bases fitting TRBD2. V was clipped by 4 bases and J by 7 bases; unmatched bases: 7. The CDR3 has 14 residues. Germline lookup yields CDR1 SGDLS and CDR2 YYNGEE. This chain's CDR3 is CASSTSGNGATQYF. The DNA for the CDR3 is TGTGCCAGCAGCACTAGCGGGAATGGAGCGACCCAGTACTTC.

This clonotype has a count of ten or more. The chain links TRBV14 to TRBJ2-4; 9 positions agree with TRBD1. The CDR3 runs 16 residues. Trimming removed 4 bases from V and 5 bases from J; junction bases left unmatched: 9. CDR1 is SGHDN and CDR2 is FVKESK in the germline V gene. The CDR3 reads CASSLTGGAFQNIQYF. Written as DNA, the CDR3 is TGTGCCAGCAGCCTCACAGGGGGCGCTTTTCAAAACATTCAGTACTTC. Based on the CDR3 plus reference TRBV14 and TRBJ2-4, the full variable domain is EAGVTQFPSHSVIEKGQTVTLRCDPISGHDNLYWYRRVMGKEIKFLLHFVKESKQDESGMPNNRFLAERTGGTYSTLKVQPAELEDSGVYFCASSLTGGAFQNIQYFGAGTRLSVL.

V usage is TRBV12-3 or TRBV12-4 and J usage is TRBJ2-3, with TRBD2 matching 13 bases. This CDR3 spans 17 amino acids. V was pared by 5 bases and J by 4 bases, with 9 bases of the junction left unmatched. The CDR3 reads CASSPPLAGGPADTQYF. CDR3 bases: TGTGCCAGCAGTCCCCCACTAGCGGGGGGGCCGGCAGATACGCAGTATTTT.

The chain carries TRBV20-1 and TRBJ1-4, with 11 bases fitting TRBD1. This CDR3 spans 14 amino acids. The trim removed 3 bases at V and 7 bases at J, leaving 4 bases unmatched. CDR1 is DFQATT, CDR2 SNEGSKA, per germline (reference sequence). The CDR3 protein is CSARAGTGGEKLFF. DNA of the CDR3: TGCAGTGCTAGGGCCGGGACAGGGGGTGAAAAACTGTTTTTT.

In its sample, this clonotype was seen many times. V and J are TRBV5-1 and TRBJ2-7; D is tentatively TRBD1 or TRBD2 (6 bases each). Germline lookup yields CDR1 SGHRS and CDR2 YFSETQ. The CDR3 sequence is 19 residues long. V was cut by 3 bases and J by 3 bases, with 28 bases left in between. The CDR3 DNA is TGCGCCAGCAGCTCAGGAGGAGGGATCCCGGGACAAGGGTACTACGAGCAGTACTTC. Translation: CASSSGGGIPGQGYYEQYF.

The chain has TRBV9 and TRBJ2-1, with TRBD1 as a possible D gene (5 bases). The CDR3 totals 14 residues. CDR1 is SGDLS and CDR2 is YYNGEE in the germline V gene. The germline V and J ends were trimmed by 4 bases and 9 bases, with 17 bases remaining between them. CDR3 residues: CASSPRVGQTEQFF. The CDR3 bases are TGTGCCAGCAGCCCCAGGGTAGGCCAGACTGAGCAGTTCTTC.

The V gene is TRBV3-1, the J gene TRBJ1-1; 9 bases fit TRBD1. The CDR3 contains 15 residues. The junction had 7 bases not matched to a gene; V was cut back by 4 bases and J by 4 bases. Per the germline V gene, CDR1 is LGHDT and CDR2 is YNNKEL (reference sequence). The CDR3: CASSRDRGGGTEAFF. The CDR3 DNA sequence: TGTGCCAGCAGCCGTGACAGGGGGGGGGGCACTGAAGCTTTCTTT. The variable domain in full, completed from reference TRBV3-1 and TRBJ1-1, reads DTAVSQTPKYLVTQMGNDKSIKCEQNLGHDTMYWYKQDSKKFLKIMFSYNNKELIINETVPNRFSPKSPDKAHLNLHINSLELGDSAVYFCASSRDRGGGTEAFFGQGTRLTVV.

This clonotype has ten or more counts. The CDR3 bases are TGTGCCAGCACATTTGGCGGGGGTTTCCAGTATTTT. Translated, it gives CASTFGGGFQYF. V usage is TRBV6-6 and J usage is TRBJ2-3; TRBD2 agrees at 7 bases. Per the germline V gene, CDR1 is MNHNY and CDR2 is SVGAGI (reference sequence). The CDR3 is 12 residues long. Trimming removed 7 bases from V and 12 bases from J; junction bases left unmatched: 10.

This clonotype was picked up a small number of times. This chain uses TRBV7-2 with TRBJ2-7, with 8 bases aligning to TRBD1. The J call may not be correct, given that the DNA end is closer to TRBJ2-5. The CDR3 extends over 15 amino acids. The V gene's germline CDR1 is SGHTA and CDR2 FQGNSA. CDR3 in amino acids: CASSSDWTGKETQYF. CDR3 in DNA: TGTGCCAGCAGCTCAGATTGGACAGGGAAAGAGACCCAGTACTTC.

This clonotype occurred many times. The V and J genes are TRBV21-1 and TRBJ2-7; TRBD1 is taken as the D call from the table, unchecked against the DNA. TRBV21-1 is reported as a pseudogene. The CDR3 runs 12 residues. The CDR3 sequence is CASKGRLYEQYF. Here the CDR3 DNA reads TGTGCCAGCAAGGGACGCCTCTACGAGCAGTACTTC.